This T cell receptor (beta chain) was obtained from a study of blood T cells in healthy people across ages. A J-beta primer mix and a sample-barcoded 5' primer were used in a second PCR of about 7 to 12 cycles. TCRdb processed the 5' RACE reads anew with MiXCR; each CDR3 protein has one entry. This sample has around 820,000 distinct CDR3 sequences, with just under 25% found just once. Comments on this clonotype: The antigen is not known. A read error may produce the germline difference seen at one junction end.

Regarding the study as a whole: Fewer expanded clones and more diversity marked long-lived versus aged donors.

CDR3 length: 14 residues. Germline assignment: CDR1 LNHNV and CDR2 YYDKDF (reference sequence). Separately, the same data were catalogued under a study of T cells of mothers and their children. From that report: In this cohort, donors were a few healthy Caucasian mothers plus their six children. TCR recombination output is shaped by thymic selection similarly in related and unrelated pairs.

This TCR came from a boy aged 5 to 17 in good health. Source material: blood. This chain links TRBV15 with TRBJ2-4; D may be TRBD1 (5 bases). The DNA of the CDR3 is TGTGCCACCAGTGTGACAGTGTCCAAAATCATTCAGTACTTC. Residues: CATSVTVSKIIQYF. The full variable domain, rest sourced from reference TRBV15 and TRBJ2-4, is DAMVIQNPRYQVTQFGKPVTLSCSQTLNHNVMYWYQQKSSQAPKLLFHYYDKDFNNEADTPDNFQSRRPNTSFCFLDIRSPGLGDTAMYLCATSVTVSKIIQYFGAGTRLSVL.